This T cell receptor (beta chain) is drawn from a study of spatial heterogeneity in lung cancer. About the study: Alpha-chain sequences were consistently detected less often than beta-chain sequences. TCR and UMI combinations that were unique each appeared, on average, more than ten times in raw reads.

Each TCR cDNA molecule bore a unique molecular identifier. One entry per CDR3 protein, called by TCRdb with MiXCR from the 5' RACE reads. The sample holds around 48,000 distinct CDR3 sequences, under 6% seen once. This clonotype was recorded many times. What it recognizes is unknown. Noted time point: sample taken at primary tumor resection. Extraction of whole RNA from tumor, nontumor lung or frozen PBMC preceded unsorted sequencing. V lost 7 bases to trimming and J lost 0 bases, with 16 bases between them. In germline, CDR1 is MNHNS, CDR2 SASEGT. CDR3 length: 16 amino acids. Study conclusions and caveats: Relative to follow-up, resection was when ubiquitous expanded tumor TCRs appeared more in blood.

The chain combines TRBV6-1 with TRBJ1-5; maybe TRBD1 (6 bases). This sequence originates from a male donor with early-stage non-small cell lung cancer. The sample consisted of PBMCs, taken at surgery. This CDR3 reads CASTPTGTISNQPQHF. The DNA of the CDR3 is TGTGCCAGCACTCCAACAGGGACGATTAGCAATCAGCCCCAGCATTTT.